This T cell receptor beta chain originates from a study of blood T cell repertoires in COVID-19. Using immunoSEQ multiplex PCR, the repertoire was profiled, and TCRdb retains in-frame clones only, with some absent. The sample holds more than 300,000 clones, about 90% seen once. Note on this clone: Other nucleotide sequences from this sample produce the same CDR3.

The ends lost 1 base at V and 1 base at J; junction bases unmatched: 0. From germline, CDR1 is SGHNT and CDR2 YENEEA. This CDR3 has 15 amino acids. The chain carries TRBV11-3 and TRBJ2-3; 9 nucleotides align to TRBD1. The sequence derives from a young woman who had recovered from COVID-19. The material sequenced was peripheral blood. CDR3 amino acids: CASSLGTGGTDTQYF. DNA for the CDR3: TGTGCCAGCAGCTTAGGGACAGGGGGCACAGATACGCAGTATTTT. Using reference TRBV11-3 and TRBJ2-3 for the parts outside the CDR3, the full variable domain is EAGVVQSPRYKIIEKKQPVAFWCNPISGHNTLYWYLQNLGQGPELLIRYENEEAVDDSQLPKDRFSAERLKGVDSTLKIQPAELGDSAVYLCASSLGTGGTDTQYFGPGTRLTVL.